The clone carrying this TCR beta chain was recorded a few times. The antigen remains undetermined. The iRepertoire nested amplicon-rescue multiplex PCR amplified TCR alpha and beta CDR3s from RNA. TCRdb called the multiplex PCR reads again in MiXCR, with one record for every CDR3 protein. The sample shows around 390,000 distinct CDR3 sequences, around 45% of them seen only once. This sample is part of a study of glioma-infiltrating T cells. Study overall: Low-grade gliomas were grade II; glioblastomas were grade IV at initial diagnosis.

General study findings and limits: Tissue and blood shared very few CDR3 sequences.

V shed 4 bases and J 1 base; nucleotides not matched to a gene: 6. The CDR3 is 16 amino acids. Germline V CDR1 and CDR2: KGHSH, LQKENI. Sequenced: glioma tissue, nonneoplastic brain tissue, or PBMCs (not recorded which). The gene calls are TRBV18 and TRBJ2-3; 9 bases match TRBD2. This TCR was sampled from a human donor with low-grade glioma or glioblastoma, undergoing nonglioma brain surgery, or in good health (not recorded which). For the CDR3, the DNA is TGTGCCAGCTCACTCTTAGCGGGAGTGGGCACAGATACGCAGTATTTT. It yields the protein CASSLLAGVGTDTQYF.